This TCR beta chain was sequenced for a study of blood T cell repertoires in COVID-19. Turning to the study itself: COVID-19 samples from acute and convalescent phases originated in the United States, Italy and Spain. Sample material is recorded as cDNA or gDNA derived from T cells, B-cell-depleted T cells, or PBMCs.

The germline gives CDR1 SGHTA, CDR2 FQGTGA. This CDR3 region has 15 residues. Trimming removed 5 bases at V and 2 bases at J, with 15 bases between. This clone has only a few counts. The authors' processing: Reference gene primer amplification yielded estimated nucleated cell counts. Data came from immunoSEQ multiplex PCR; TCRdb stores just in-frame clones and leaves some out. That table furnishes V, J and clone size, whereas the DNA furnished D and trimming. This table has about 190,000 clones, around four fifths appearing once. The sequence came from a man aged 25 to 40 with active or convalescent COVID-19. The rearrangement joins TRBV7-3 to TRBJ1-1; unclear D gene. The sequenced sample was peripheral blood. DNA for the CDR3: TGTGCCAGCAGCCCCTCGGCGGGGTTTAACACTGAAGCTTTCTTT. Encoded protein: CASSPSAGFNTEAFF.